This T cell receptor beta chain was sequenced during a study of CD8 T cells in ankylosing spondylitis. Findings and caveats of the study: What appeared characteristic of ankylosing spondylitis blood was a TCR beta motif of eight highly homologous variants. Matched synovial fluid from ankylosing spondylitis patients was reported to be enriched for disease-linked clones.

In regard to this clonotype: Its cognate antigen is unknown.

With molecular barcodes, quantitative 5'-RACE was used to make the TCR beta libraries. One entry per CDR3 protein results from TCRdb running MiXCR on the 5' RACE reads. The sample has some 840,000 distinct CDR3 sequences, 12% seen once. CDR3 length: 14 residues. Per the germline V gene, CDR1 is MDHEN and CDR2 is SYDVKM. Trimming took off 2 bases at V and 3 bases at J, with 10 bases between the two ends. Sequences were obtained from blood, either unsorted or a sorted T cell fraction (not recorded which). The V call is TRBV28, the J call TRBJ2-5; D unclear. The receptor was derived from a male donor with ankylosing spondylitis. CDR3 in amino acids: CASSLPTVEETQYF. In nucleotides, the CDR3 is TGTGCCAGCAGTTTACCTACAGTCGAAGAGACCCAGTACTTC.